The clone carrying this T cell receptor beta chain showed up many times. The sample is drawn from a study of T cells after yellow fever vaccination. TCRdb used MiXCR to reprocess the 5' RACE reads, holding one entry per CDR3 protein. The sample consists of about 170,000 distinct CDR3 sequences, approximately 9.9% of them appearing once. This receptor was taken from a man aged 18 to 30 who received the YFV17D yellow fever vaccine. The sequencing used CD8+ T cells sorted from PBMCs, collected 15 days after the yellow fever booster vaccination.

CDR3 nucleotides: TGTGCCAGCAGTGACCCTACTACTTCCCTGGGGAATGAGCAGTTCTTC. It yields the protein CASSDPTTSLGNEQFF. The chain employs TRBV6-1 and TRBJ2-1; no reliable D call. The length of the CDR3 is 16 residues. Trimming took 3 bases from V and 7 from J, leaving 19 bases between them. Germline loops: CDR1 MNHNS, CDR2 SASEGT.